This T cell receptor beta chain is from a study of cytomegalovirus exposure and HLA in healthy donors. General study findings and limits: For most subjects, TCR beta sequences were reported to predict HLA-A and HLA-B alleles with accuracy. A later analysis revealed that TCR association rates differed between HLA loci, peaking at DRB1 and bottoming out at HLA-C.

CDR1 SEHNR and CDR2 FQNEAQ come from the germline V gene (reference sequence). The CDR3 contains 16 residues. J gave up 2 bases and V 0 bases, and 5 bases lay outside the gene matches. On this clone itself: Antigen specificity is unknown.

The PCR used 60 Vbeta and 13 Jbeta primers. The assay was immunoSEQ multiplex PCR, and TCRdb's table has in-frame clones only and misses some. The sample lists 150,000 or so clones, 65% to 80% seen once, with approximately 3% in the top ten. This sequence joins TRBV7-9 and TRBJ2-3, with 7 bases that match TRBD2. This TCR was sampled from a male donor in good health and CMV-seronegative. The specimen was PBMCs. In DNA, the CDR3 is TGTGCCAGCAGCTTAGCTCTAGCGGAGGCCACAGATACGCAGTATTTT. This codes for CASSLALAEATDTQYF.